The clone carrying this T cell receptor beta chain came up a few times. This sample was included in a study of blood T cell repertoires in COVID-19. TCRdb's table, derived via immunoSEQ multiplex PCR, lists solely in-frame clones and lacks some. The table includes roughly 160,000 clones, approximately 84% detected once. Trimming removed 5 bases from V and 8 bases from J, with 15 bases in between. Germline V gene sequence: CDR1 SGHAT, CDR2 FQNNGV. There are 13 residues in the CDR3. The rearrangement uses TRBV11-2 and TRBJ1-1; D unclear. The origin of this receptor is a woman in her thirties or forties with acute COVID-19. Material: PBMCs or T cells enriched from blood (not recorded which). CDR3 protein: CASSQGLGGEAFF. The DNA for the CDR3 is TGTGCCAGCAGCCAAGGCCTAGGTGGCGAAGCTTTCTTT.